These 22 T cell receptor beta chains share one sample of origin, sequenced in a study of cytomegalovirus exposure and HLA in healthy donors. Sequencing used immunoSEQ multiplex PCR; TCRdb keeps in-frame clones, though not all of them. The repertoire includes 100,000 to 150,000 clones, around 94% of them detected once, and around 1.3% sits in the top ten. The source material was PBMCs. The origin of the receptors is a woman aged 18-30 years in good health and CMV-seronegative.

The CDR3 is CASKAELNTGELFF. CDR3 DNA sequence: TGCGCCAGCAAGGCGGAACTCAACACCGGGGAGCTGTTTTTT. The chain couples TRBV5-1 to TRBJ2-2; D remains unclear. Germline values: CDR1 SGHRS, CDR2 YFSETQ. The CDR3 is 14 amino acids. Trimming removed 6 bases from V and 2 bases from J, with 11 bases in between. Combining the CDR3 with reference TRBV5-1 and TRBJ2-2 gives the whole variable domain KAGVTQTPRYLIKTRGQQVTLSCSPISGHRSVSWYQQTPGQGLQFLFEYFSETQRNKGNFPGRFSGRQFSNSRSEMNVSTLELGDSALYLCASKAELNTGELFFGEGSRLTVL.

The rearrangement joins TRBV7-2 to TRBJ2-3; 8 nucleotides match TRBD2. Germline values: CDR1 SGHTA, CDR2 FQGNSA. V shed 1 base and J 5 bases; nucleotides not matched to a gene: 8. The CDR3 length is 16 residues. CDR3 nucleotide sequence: TGTGCCAGCAGCTTAGTCGGGGGGGGCCGGGGAGATACGCAGTATTTT. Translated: CASSLVGGGRGDTQYF.

This CDR3 reads CASSIGVRETQYF. CDR3 coding DNA: TGTGCCAGTAGTATCGGGGTCAGGGAGACCCAGTACTTC. The chain joins TRBV19 to TRBJ2-5; D is perhaps TRBD2 (5 bases). Trimming took off 3 bases at V and 5 bases at J, with 10 bases between the two ends. The CDR3 contains 13 residues. Germline values: CDR1 LNHDA, CDR2 SQIVND (reference sequence). The variable domain in full, with the rest retrieved from reference TRBV19 and TRBJ2-5, is DGGITQSPKYLFRKEGQNVTLSCEQNLNHDAMYWYRQDPGQGLRLIYYSQIVNDFQKGDIAEGYSVSREKKESFPLTVTSAQKNPTAFYLCASSIGVRETQYFGPGTRLLVL.

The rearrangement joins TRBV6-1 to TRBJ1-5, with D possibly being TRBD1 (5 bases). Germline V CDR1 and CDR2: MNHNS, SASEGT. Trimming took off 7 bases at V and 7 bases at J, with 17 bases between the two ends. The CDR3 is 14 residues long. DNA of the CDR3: TGTGCCAGCACTCCGCAGGGTGGCGGCCAGCCCCAGCATTTT. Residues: CASTPQGGGQPQHF.

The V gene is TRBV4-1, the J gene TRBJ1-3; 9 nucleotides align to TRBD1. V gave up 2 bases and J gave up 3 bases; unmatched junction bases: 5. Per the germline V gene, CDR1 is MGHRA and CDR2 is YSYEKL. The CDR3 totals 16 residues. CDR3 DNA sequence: TGCGCCAGCAGCCAACGGACAGGGGATTTTGGAAACACCATATATTTT. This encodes CASSQRTGDFGNTIYF.

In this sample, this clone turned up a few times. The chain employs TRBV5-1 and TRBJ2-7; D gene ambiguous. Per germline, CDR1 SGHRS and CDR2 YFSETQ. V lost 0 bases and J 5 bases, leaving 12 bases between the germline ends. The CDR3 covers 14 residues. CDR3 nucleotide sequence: TGCGCCAGCAGCTTGGCCGCGGCAACCGACGAGCAGTACTTC. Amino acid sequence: CASSLAAATDEQYF. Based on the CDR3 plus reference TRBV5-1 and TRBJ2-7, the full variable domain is KAGVTQTPRYLIKTRGQQVTLSCSPISGHRSVSWYQQTPGQGLQFLFEYFSETQRNKGNFPGRFSGRQFSNSRSEMNVSTLELGDSALYLCASSLAAATDEQYFGPGTRLTVT.

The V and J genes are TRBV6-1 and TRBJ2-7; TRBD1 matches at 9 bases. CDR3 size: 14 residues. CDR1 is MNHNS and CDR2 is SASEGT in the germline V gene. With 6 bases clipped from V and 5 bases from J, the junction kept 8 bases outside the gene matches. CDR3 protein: CASRSQGAINEQYF. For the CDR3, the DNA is TGTGCCAGCAGATCACAGGGGGCAATAAACGAGCAGTACTTC.

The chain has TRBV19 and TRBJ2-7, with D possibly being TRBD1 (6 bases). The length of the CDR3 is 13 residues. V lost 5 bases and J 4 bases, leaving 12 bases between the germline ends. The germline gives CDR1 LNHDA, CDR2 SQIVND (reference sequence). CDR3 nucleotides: TGTGCCAGTAGTGGGACCCAGGGGTACGAGCAGTACTTC. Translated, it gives CASSGTQGYEQYF.

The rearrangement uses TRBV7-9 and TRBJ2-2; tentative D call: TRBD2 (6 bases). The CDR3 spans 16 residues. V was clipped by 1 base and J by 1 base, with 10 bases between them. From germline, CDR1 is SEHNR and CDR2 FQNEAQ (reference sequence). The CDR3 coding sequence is TGTGCCAGCAGCTTAGAAAAGGGACTGAACACCGGGGAGCTGTTTTTT. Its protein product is CASSLEKGLNTGELFF.

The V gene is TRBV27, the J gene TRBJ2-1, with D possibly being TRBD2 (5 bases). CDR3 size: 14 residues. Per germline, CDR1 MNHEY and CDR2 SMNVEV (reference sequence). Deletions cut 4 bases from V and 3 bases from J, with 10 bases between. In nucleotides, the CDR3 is TGTGCCAGCAGTTACCGGGGAGACTACAATGAGCAGTTCTTC. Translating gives CASSYRGDYNEQFF.

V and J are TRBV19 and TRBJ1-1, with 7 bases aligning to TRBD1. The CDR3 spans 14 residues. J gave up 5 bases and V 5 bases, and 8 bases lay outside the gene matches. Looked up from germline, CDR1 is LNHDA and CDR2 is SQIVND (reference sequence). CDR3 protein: CASSGPGGRTEAFF. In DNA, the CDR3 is TGTGCCAGTAGTGGTCCAGGGGGGAGGACTGAAGCTTTCTTT. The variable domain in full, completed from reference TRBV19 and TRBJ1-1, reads DGGITQSPKYLFRKEGQNVTLSCEQNLNHDAMYWYRQDPGQGLRLIYYSQIVNDFQKGDIAEGYSVSREKKESFPLTVTSAQKNPTAFYLCASSGPGGRTEAFFGQGTRLTVV.

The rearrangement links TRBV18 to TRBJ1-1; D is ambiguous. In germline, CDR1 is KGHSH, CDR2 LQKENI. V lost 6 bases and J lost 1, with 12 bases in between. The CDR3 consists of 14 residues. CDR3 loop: CASSLYGENTEAFF. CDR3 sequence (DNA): TGTGCCAGCTCTCTATACGGGGAGAACACTGAAGCTTTCTTT.

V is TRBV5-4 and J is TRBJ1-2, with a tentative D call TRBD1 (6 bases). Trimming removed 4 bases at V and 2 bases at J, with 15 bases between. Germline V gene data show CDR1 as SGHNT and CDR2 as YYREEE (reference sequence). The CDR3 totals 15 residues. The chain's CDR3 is CASSLGQTKNYGYTF. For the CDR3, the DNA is TGTGCCAGCAGCCTCGGACAGACAAAAAACTATGGCTACACCTTC.

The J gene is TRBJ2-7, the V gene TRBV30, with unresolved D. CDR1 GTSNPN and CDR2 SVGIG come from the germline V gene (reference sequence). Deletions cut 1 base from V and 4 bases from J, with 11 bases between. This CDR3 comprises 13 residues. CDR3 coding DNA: TGTGCCTGGAGTGATCCAGGTTATTACGAGCAGTACTTC. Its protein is CAWSDPGYYEQYF. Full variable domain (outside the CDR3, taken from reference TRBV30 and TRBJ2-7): SQTIHQWPATLVQPVGSPLSLECTVEGTSNPNLYWYRQAAGRGLQLLFYSVGIGQISSEVPQNLSASRPQDRQFILSSKKLLLSDSGFYLCAWSDPGYYEQYFGPGTRLTVT.

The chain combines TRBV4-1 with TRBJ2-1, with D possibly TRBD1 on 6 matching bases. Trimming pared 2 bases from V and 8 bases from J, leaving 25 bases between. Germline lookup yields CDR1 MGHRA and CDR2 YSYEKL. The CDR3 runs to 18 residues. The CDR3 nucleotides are TGCGCCAGCAGCCAATACAATAGGGGTAGGCAGGGGTACGATGAGCAGTTCTTC. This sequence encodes CASSQYNRGRQGYDEQFF.

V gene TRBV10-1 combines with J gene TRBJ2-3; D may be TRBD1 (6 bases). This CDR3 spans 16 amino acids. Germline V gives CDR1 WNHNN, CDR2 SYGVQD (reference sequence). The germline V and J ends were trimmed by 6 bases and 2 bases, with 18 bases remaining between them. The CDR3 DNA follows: TGCGCCAGCAGCGTCGGACAGACACTAACCACAGATACGCAGTATTTT. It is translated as CASSVGQTLTTDTQYF.

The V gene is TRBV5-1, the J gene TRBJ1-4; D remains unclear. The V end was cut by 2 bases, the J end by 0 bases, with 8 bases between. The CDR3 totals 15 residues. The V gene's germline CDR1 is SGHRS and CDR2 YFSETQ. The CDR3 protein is CASSLGGATNEKLFF. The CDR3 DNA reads TGCGCCAGCAGCTTAGGAGGAGCAACTAATGAAAAACTGTTTTTT.

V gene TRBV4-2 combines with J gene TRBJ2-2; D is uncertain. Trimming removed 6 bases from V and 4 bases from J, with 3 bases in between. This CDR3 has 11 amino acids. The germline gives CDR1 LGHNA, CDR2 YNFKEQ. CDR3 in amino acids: CASSITGELFF. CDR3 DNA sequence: TGTGCCAGCAGTATCACCGGGGAGCTGTTTTTT.

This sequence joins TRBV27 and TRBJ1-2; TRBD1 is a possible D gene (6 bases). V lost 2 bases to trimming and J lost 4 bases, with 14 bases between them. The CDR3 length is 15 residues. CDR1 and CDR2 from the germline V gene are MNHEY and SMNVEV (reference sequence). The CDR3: CASSLRPGVVYGYTF. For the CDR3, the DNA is TGTGCCAGCAGTTTACGCCCAGGGGTGGTCTATGGCTACACCTTC.

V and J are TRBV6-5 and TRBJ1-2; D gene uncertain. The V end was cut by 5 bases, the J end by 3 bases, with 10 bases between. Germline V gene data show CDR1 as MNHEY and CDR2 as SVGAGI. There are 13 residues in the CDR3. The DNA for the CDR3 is TGTGCCAGCAGTCAATCCGACTACTATGGCTACACCTTC. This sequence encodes CASSQSDYYGYTF.

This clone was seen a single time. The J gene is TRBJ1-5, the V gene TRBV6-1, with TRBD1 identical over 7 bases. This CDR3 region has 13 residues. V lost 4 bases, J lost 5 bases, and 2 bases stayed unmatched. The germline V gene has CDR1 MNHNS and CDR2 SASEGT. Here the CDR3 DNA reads TGTGCCAGCAGTGGGCAGGGGGATCAGCCCCAGCATTTT. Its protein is CASSGQGDQPQHF.

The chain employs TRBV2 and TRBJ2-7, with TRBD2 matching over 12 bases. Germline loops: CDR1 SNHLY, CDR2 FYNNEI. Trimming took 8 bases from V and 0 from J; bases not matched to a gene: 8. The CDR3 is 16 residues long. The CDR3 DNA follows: TGTGCCAGCGACACTAGCGGGGGGACTAGCTCCTACGAGCAGTACTTC. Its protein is CASDTSGGTSSYEQYF.